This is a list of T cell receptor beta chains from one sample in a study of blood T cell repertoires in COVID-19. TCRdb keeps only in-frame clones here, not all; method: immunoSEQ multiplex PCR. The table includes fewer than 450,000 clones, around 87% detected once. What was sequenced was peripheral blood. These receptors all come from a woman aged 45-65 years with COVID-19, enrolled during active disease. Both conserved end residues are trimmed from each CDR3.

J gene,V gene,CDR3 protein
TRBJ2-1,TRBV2,ASGLAGGQANEQF
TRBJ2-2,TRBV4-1,ASSQEDLTGGELF
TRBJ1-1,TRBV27,ASSFAWTAEAF
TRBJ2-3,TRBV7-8,ASRASSSSNTQY
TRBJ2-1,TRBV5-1,ASSPQGGYNEQF
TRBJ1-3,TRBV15,ATSREMAGTRNTIY
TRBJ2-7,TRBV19,ASRGTGMTYEQY
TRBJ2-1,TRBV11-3,ASSDGTSGRETSF
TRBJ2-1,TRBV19,ASSIAPAGGGGRNEQF
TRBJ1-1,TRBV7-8,ASSPDRGRGNTEAF
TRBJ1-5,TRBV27,ASSRGTGDNQPQH
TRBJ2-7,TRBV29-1,SVAVWSVVTYEQY
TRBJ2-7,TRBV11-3,ASSRGGRSMDEQY
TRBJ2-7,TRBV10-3,AISDQGVEQY
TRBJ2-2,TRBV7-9,ASSPKTGTGLPGELF
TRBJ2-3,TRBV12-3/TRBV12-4,ASSRDLSDTQY
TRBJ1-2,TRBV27,ASNAGQGLNYGYT